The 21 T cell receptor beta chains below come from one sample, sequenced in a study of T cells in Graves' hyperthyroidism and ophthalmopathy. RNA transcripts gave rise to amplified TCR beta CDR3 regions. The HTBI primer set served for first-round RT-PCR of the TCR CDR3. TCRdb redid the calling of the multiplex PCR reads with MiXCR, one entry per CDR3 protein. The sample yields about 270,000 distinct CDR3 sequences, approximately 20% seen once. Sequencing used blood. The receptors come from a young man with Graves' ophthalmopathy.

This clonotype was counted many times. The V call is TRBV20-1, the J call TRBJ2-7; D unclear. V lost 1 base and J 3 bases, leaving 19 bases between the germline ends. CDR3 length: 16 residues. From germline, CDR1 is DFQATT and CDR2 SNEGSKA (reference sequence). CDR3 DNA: TGCAGTGCTAGAGCGGGCCATTCGACTTATCACTACGAGCAGTACTTC. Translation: CSARAGHSTYHYEQYF.

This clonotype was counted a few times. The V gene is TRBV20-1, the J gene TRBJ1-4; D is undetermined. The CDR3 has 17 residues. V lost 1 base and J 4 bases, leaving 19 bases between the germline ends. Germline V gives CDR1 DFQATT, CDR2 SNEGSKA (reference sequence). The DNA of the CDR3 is TGCAGTGCTAGAGGACCGCGCCCCGGTTTTAGTAATGAAAAACTGTTTTTT. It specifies CSARGPRPGFSNEKLFF.

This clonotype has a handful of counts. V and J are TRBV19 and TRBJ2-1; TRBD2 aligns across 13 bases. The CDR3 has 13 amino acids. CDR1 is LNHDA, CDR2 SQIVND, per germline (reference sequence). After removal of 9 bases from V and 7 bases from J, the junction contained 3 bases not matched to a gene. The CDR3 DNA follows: TGTGCCAGCGGACTAGCGGGAGTAAATGAGCAGTTCTTC. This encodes CASGLAGVNEQFF.

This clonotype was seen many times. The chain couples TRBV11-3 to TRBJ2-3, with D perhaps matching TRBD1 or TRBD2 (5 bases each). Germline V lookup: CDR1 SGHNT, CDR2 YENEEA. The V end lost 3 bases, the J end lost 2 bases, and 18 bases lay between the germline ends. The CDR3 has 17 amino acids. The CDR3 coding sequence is TGTGCCAGCAGCTTGGGTAGGGGAGCAGGCAACACAGATACGCAGTATTTT. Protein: CASSLGRGAGNTDTQYF.

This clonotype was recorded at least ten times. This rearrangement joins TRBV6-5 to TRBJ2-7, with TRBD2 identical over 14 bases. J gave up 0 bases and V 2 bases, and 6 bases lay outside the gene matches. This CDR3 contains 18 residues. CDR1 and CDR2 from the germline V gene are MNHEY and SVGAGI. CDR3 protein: CASSYLGLAGVSSYEQYF. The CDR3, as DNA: TGTGCCAGCAGTTACCTGGGACTAGCGGGAGTGAGCTCCTACGAGCAGTACTTC.

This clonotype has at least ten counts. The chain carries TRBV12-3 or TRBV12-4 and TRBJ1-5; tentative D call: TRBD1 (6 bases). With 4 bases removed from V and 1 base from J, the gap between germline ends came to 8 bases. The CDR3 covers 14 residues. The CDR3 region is CASSSGASNQPQHF. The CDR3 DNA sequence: TGTGCCAGCAGTTCGGGGGCAAGCAATCAGCCCCAGCATTTT.

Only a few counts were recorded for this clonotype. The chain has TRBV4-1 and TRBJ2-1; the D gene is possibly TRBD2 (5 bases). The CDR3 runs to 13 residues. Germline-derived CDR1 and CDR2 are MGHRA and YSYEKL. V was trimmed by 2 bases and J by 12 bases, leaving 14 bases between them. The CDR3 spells CASSQISSGGQFF. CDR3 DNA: TGCGCCAGCAGCCAAATTTCCAGCGGAGGGCAGTTCTTC.

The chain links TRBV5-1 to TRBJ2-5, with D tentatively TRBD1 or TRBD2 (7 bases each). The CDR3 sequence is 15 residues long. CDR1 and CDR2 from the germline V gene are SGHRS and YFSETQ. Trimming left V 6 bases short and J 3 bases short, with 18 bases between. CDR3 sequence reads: CASNRGGTAEETQYF. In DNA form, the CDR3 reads TGCGCCAGCAATAGGGGGGGGACAGCAGAAGAGACCCAGTACTTC.

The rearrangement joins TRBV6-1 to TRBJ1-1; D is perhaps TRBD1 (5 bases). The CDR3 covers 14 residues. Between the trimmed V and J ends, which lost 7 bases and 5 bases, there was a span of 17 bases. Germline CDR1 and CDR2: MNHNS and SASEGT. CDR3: CASTPPGVWTEAFF. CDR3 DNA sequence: TGTGCCAGCACCCCACCGGGGGTCTGGACTGAAGCTTTCTTT.

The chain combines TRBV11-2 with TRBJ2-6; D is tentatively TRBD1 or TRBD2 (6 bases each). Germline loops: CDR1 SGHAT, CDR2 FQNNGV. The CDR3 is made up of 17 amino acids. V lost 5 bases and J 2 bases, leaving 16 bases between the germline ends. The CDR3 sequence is CASSALPGAPGANVLTF. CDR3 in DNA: TGTGCCAGCAGCGCGCTACCGGGGGCGCCTGGGGCCAACGTCCTGACTTTC.

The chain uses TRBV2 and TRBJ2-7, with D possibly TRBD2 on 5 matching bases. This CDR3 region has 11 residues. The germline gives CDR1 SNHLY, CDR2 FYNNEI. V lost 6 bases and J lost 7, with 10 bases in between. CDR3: CASRVAIEQYF. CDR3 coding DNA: TGTGCCAGCAGAGTAGCGATTGAGCAGTACTTC.

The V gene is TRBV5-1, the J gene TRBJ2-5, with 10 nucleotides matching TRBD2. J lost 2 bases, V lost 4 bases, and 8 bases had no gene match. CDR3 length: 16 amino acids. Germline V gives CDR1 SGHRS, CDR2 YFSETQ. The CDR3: CASSRGASGSQETQYF. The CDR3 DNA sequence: TGCGCCAGCAGCCGAGGGGCTAGCGGGAGTCAAGAGACCCAGTACTTC.

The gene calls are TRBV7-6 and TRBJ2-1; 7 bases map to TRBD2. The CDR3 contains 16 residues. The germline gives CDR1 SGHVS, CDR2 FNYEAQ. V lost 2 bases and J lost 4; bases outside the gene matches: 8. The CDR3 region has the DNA TGTGCCAGCAGCTTAATCGCGGGAGTGGGTTACAATGAGCAGTTCTTC. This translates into CASSLIAGVGYNEQFF.

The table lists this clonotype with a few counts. The CDR3 spells CASSLARTAYGGYTF. CDR3 nucleotides: TGTGCCAGCAGCTTAGCGCGCACAGCCTACGGGGGCTACACCTTC. The chain has TRBV7-9 and TRBJ1-2, with D uncertain. CDR1 is SEHNR and CDR2 is FQNEAQ in the germline V gene (reference sequence). Trimming took off 0 bases at V and 8 bases at J, with 16 bases between the two ends. The CDR3 runs to 15 residues.

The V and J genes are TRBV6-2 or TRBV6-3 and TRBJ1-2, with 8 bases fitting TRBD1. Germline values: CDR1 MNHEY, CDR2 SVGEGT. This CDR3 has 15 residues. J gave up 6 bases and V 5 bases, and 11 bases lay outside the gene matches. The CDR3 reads CASSPQGSGGDGYTF. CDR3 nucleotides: TGTGCCAGCAGTCCCCAGGGGTCAGGGGGCGATGGCTACACCTTC.

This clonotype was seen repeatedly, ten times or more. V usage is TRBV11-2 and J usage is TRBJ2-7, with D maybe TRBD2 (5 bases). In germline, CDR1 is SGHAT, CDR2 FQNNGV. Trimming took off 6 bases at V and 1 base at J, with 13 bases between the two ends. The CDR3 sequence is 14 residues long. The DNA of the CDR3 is TGTGCCAGCAGGAAGATCGGGGATTCCTACGAGCAGTACTTC. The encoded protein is CASRKIGDSYEQYF. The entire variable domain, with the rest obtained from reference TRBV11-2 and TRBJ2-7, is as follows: EAGVAQSPRYKIIEKRQSVAFWCNPISGHATLYWYQQILGQGPKLLIQFQNNGVVDDSQLPKDRFSAERLKGVDSTLKIQPAKLEDSAVYLCASRKIGDSYEQYFGPGTRLTVT.

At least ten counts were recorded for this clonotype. This CDR3 is CASSPLLLTVNTEAFF. The CDR3 region has the DNA TGCGCCAGCAGCCCACTCCTATTAACAGTGAACACTGAAGCTTTCTTT. The chain carries TRBV5-1 and TRBJ1-1, with D unresolved. V gave up 4 bases and J gave up 0 bases, with 16 bases separating them. Germline values: CDR1 SGHRS, CDR2 YFSETQ. CDR3 length equals 16 residues.

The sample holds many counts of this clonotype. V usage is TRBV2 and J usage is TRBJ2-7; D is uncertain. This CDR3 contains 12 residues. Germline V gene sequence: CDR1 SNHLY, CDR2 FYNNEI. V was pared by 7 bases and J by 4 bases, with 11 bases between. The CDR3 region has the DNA TGTGCCAGCACAGGTGGGGAATACGAGCAGTACTTC. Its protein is CASTGGEYEQYF.

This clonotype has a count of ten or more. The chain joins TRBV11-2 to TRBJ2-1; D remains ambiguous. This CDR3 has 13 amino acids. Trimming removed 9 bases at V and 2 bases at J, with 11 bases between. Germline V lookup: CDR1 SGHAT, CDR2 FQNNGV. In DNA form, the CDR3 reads TGTGCCAGTGGCCGCGAAACCTACAATGAGCAGTTCTTC. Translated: CASGRETYNEQFF.

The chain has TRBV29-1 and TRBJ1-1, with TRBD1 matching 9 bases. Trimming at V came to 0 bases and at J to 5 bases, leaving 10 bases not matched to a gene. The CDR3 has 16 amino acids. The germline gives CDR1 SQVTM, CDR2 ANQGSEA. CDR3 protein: CSVEDGGQGVGTEAFF. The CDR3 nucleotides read TGCAGCGTTGAAGATGGGGGACAGGGAGTAGGAACTGAAGCTTTCTTT. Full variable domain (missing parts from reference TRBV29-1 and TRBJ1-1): SAVISQKPSRDICQRGTSLTIQCQVDSQVTMMFWYRQQPGQSLTLIATANQGSEATYESGFVIDKFPISRPNLTFSTLTVSNMSPEDSSIYLCSVEDGGQGVGTEAFFGQGTRLTVV.

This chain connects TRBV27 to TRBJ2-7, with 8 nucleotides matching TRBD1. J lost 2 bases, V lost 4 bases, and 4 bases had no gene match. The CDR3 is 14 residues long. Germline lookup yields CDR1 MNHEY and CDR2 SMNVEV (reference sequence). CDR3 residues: CASSYGTGPYEQYF. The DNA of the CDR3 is TGTGCCAGCAGTTATGGGACAGGCCCCTACGAGCAGTACTTC.